The 30 T cell receptor beta chains in this list originate from one sample, sequenced in a study of blood T cell repertoires in COVID-19. Clones were read by immunoSEQ multiplex PCR, and TCRdb kept only the in-frame ones, dropping some. The table lists approximately 300,000 clones, roughly 85% of them singletons. What was sequenced was PBMCs or T cells enriched from blood (not recorded which). Receptors originate from a woman aged 30 to 39 who had been exposed to COVID-19.

This CDR3 is CASSPPGQQYNEQFF. The CDR3, as DNA: TGTGCCAGCAGCCCCCCCGGACAGCAATACAATGAGCAGTTCTTC. The chain combines TRBV9 with TRBJ2-1; weak D call: TRBD1 (6 bases). The CDR3 has 15 residues. V dropped 4 bases and J dropped 4 bases, with 15 bases sitting between them. Per the germline V gene, CDR1 is SGDLS and CDR2 is YYNGEE.

The chain carries TRBV19 and TRBJ1-5, with TRBD1 identical over 8 bases. J gave up 2 bases and V 7 bases, and 13 bases lay outside the gene matches. Germline CDR1 is LNHDA and CDR2 is SQIVND (reference sequence). This CDR3 has 17 amino acids. CDR3 DNA: TGTGCCAGTACCTATACCCCCCAGGGGGCTGGCAATCAGCCCCAGCATTTT. Translation gives CASTYTPQGAGNQPQHF.

This chain links TRBV5-6 with TRBJ1-5; D remains unclear. This CDR3 has 15 amino acids. V gave up 0 bases and J gave up 0 bases, with 7 bases separating them. Germline V CDR1 and CDR2: SGHDT, YYEEEE. The CDR3 region has the DNA TGTGCCAGCAGCTTGGGAGACTATAGCAATCAGCCCCAGCATTTT. This translates into CASSLGDYSNQPQHF.

V and J are TRBV9 and TRBJ2-1, with a tentative D call TRBD2 (6 bases). The germline V gene has CDR1 SGDLS and CDR2 YYNGEE. CDR3 length: 15 amino acids. The V end was cut by 2 bases, the J end by 6 bases, with 15 bases between. CDR3 region: CASSVLAPGGNEQFF. The DNA for the CDR3 is TGTGCCAGCAGCGTGCTAGCGCCCGGAGGCAATGAGCAGTTCTTC.

This chain connects TRBV19 to TRBJ1-1; tentative D call: TRBD1 (5 bases). V was shortened by 5 bases and J by 11 bases, with 15 bases between the two germline ends. Germline V CDR1 and CDR2: LNHDA, SQIVND (reference sequence). The CDR3 runs to 12 residues. CDR3 coding DNA: TGTGCCAGTAGTCCAGAGACAGCGACGGCTTTCTTT. It encodes CASSPETATAFF.

The chain is built from TRBV28 and TRBJ1-2, with TRBD1 identical over 8 bases. The length of the CDR3 is 13 residues. V shed 8 bases, J shed 5 bases, and the junction held 7 bases outside the gene matches. The germline V gene has CDR1 MDHEN and CDR2 SYDVKM. CDR3 in DNA: TGTGCCAGCGGGGGACAGGCGGTTTATGGCTACACCTTC. This encodes CASGGQAVYGYTF.

The rearrangement links TRBV7-2 to TRBJ2-2; TRBD1 is a possible D gene (6 bases). This CDR3 comprises 15 residues. Germline loops: CDR1 SGHTA, CDR2 FQGNSA. With 5 bases removed from V and 4 bases from J, the gap between germline ends came to 14 bases. In DNA form, the CDR3 reads TGTGCCAGCAGCCCCCGGACAGAGCTCACCGGGGAGCTGTTTTTT. Amino acids: CASSPRTELTGELFF.

The V gene is TRBV7-9, the J gene TRBJ2-1; 11 nucleotides agree with TRBD2. The V gene end was trimmed by 8 bases and the J gene end by 5 bases; junction bases not matched to a gene: 8. There are 15 residues in the CDR3. Germline CDR1 and CDR2: SEHNR and FQNEAQ (reference sequence). In DNA form, the CDR3 reads TGTGCCAGCCGACTAGCGGGACACCCTAACAATGAGCAGTTCTTC. This sequence encodes CASRLAGHPNNEQFF.

This clone was counted a single time. This chain joins TRBV28 and TRBJ1-6, with TRBD1 matching over 11 bases. CDR1 and CDR2 from the germline V gene are MDHEN and SYDVKM. The CDR3 runs to 15 residues. With V trimmed by 5 bases and J by 7 bases, 4 bases remained unmatched. CDR3 DNA: TGTGCCAGCAGTCCCGGACAGGGGGCAAATTCACCCCTCCACTTT. This translates into CASSPGQGANSPLHF.

The genes are TRBV27 and TRBJ1-2; 10 positions match TRBD1. V gave up 7 bases and J gave up 7 bases; unmatched junction bases: 9. The CDR3 contains 14 residues. Germline lookup yields CDR1 MNHEY and CDR2 SMNVEV (reference sequence). In DNA, the CDR3 is TGTGCCAGCAATCCTGGACAGGGGGATAGTGGCTACACCTTC. Its protein is CASNPGQGDSGYTF.

In this sample, this clone turned up a few times. The chain carries TRBV5-1 and TRBJ1-2; no clear D gene. The V gene's germline CDR1 is SGHRS and CDR2 YFSETQ. The CDR3 has 14 residues. V was pared by 4 bases and J by 2 bases, with 12 bases between. The CDR3 reads CASSPGGVNYGYTF. The DNA for the CDR3 is TGCGCCAGCAGCCCTGGCGGGGTGAACTATGGCTACACCTTC.

About this clone itself: Other nucleotide sequences from this sample produce the same CDR3. The CDR3 here is CASSPGQGDQPQHF. CDR3 bases: TGCGCCAGCAGCCCCGGACAGGGCGATCAGCCCCAGCATTTT. The V gene is TRBV5-1, the J gene TRBJ1-5; 8 nucleotides line up with TRBD1. V lost 4 bases, J lost 5 bases, and 5 bases stayed unmatched. Germline V gives CDR1 SGHRS, CDR2 YFSETQ. The CDR3 is 14 residues long.

The chain carries TRBV2 and TRBJ1-1; tentatively, D is TRBD1 (6 bases). Germline V gives CDR1 SNHLY, CDR2 FYNNEI. The germline V and J ends were trimmed by 8 bases and 1 base, with 14 bases remaining between them. This CDR3 contains 14 residues. In nucleotides, the CDR3 is TGTGCCAGCCAGGGGCCGAAAAGGAACACTGAAGCTTTCTTT. Its translation: CASQGPKRNTEAFF.

This chain joins TRBV7-3 and TRBJ2-7; 11 bases align to TRBD2. Trimming at V came to 0 bases and at J to 7 bases, leaving 8 bases not matched to a gene. This CDR3 spans 16 amino acids. From germline, CDR1 is SGHTA and CDR2 FQGTGA. CDR3 amino acids: CASSLTSGGAVYEQYF. The CDR3 DNA reads TGTGCCAGCAGCTTAACTAGCGGGGGGGCCGTGTATGAGCAGTACTTC. The whole variable domain, filled in from reference TRBV7-3 and TRBJ2-7, reads GAGVSQTPSNKVTEKGKYVELRCDPISGHTALYWYRQSLGQGPEFLIYFQGTGAADDSGLPNDRFFAVRPEGSVSTLKIQRTERGDSAVYLCASSLTSGGAVYEQYFGPGTRLTVT.

This clone was picked up many times. This chain joins TRBV29-1 and TRBJ2-7; 10 bases map to TRBD2. Trimming at V came to 4 bases and at J to 2 bases, leaving 5 bases not matched to a gene. Looked up from germline, CDR1 is SQVTM and CDR2 is ANQGSEA. The CDR3 has 14 amino acids. CDR3 amino acids: CSVVGSGGPYEQYF. The CDR3 bases are TGCAGCGTTGTGGGTAGCGGGGGGCCCTACGAGCAGTACTTC.

This clone was seen at least ten times. This chain connects TRBV19 to TRBJ2-7, with TRBD1 identical over 7 bases. Trimming cost V 4 bases and J 5 bases; bases outside gene matches: 17. This CDR3 spans 17 amino acids. Germline assignment: CDR1 LNHDA and CDR2 SQIVND (reference sequence). The CDR3 here is CASSTSKPGQIVHEQYF. The CDR3 DNA reads as TGTGCCAGTAGTACGTCCAAGCCGGGACAGATAGTCCACGAGCAGTACTTC.

This chain joins TRBV11-2 and TRBJ2-7, with D unclear. V dropped 3 bases and J dropped 0 bases, with 3 bases sitting between them. The CDR3 spans 12 residues. Germline lookup yields CDR1 SGHAT and CDR2 FQNNGV. The CDR3 region is CASSFNSYEQYF. In nucleotides, the CDR3 is TGTGCCAGCAGCTTCAACTCCTACGAGCAGTACTTC.

A few counts support this clone. CDR3 sequence (DNA): TGTGCCAGCAGCCTCGGACTAGCCGGAGGGGTAGAGGATACGCAGTATTTT. It is translated as CASSLGLAGGVEDTQYF. The rearrangement uses TRBV9 and TRBJ2-3; 8 bases align to TRBD2. Germline V gives CDR1 SGDLS, CDR2 YYNGEE. CDR3 size: 17 residues. V was pared by 4 bases and J by 6 bases, with 16 bases of the junction left unmatched.

V and J are TRBV21-1 and TRBJ1-3; TRBD1, the table's D call, was not compared with the DNA. TRBV21-1 is marked as a pseudogene. CDR3 length equals 18 residues. The CDR3 is CASSNGPDRGSSGNTIYF. The DNA for the CDR3 is TGTGCCAGCAGCAACGGCCCGGACAGGGGTTCCTCTGGAAACACCATATATTTT.

V usage is TRBV5-1 and J usage is TRBJ2-3, with 7 positions matching TRBD1. This CDR3 region has 16 residues. The V gene end was trimmed by 7 bases and the J gene end by 3 bases; junction bases not matched to a gene: 14. Germline V gene data show CDR1 as SGHRS and CDR2 as YFSETQ. The CDR3 nucleotides read TGCGCCAGCGCCGCTGAGACAGGGACGCGGACAGATACGCAGTATTTT. Protein: CASAAETGTRTDTQYF. Using reference TRBV5-1 and TRBJ2-3 for the parts outside the CDR3, the full variable domain is KAGVTQTPRYLIKTRGQQVTLSCSPISGHRSVSWYQQTPGQGLQFLFEYFSETQRNKGNFPGRFSGRQFSNSRSEMNVSTLELGDSALYLCASAAETGTRTDTQYFGPGTRLTVL.

This sequence joins TRBV7-9 and TRBJ2-5; D is perhaps TRBD1 (8 bases). CDR3 size: 14 residues. Trimming pared 4 bases from V and 5 bases from J, leaving 14 bases between. The germline gives CDR1 SEHNR, CDR2 FQNEAQ (reference sequence). In nucleotides, the CDR3 is TGTGCCAGCAGCTCGTTACAGGGGGGGGAGACCCAGTACTTC. As protein: CASSSLQGGETQYF.

The chain combines TRBV19 with TRBJ1-2, with 8 bases matching TRBD1. J lost 5 bases, V lost 4 bases, and 3 bases had no gene match. The CDR3 has 13 residues. CDR1 LNHDA and CDR2 SQIVND come from the germline V gene (reference sequence). As DNA, the CDR3 is TGTGCCAGTAGTACGACAGGGGCTTATGGCTACACCTTC. Protein sequence: CASSTTGAYGYTF.

The V call is TRBV4-2, the J call TRBJ1-2, with 9 nucleotides matching TRBD1. CDR1 and CDR2 from the germline V gene are LGHNA and YNFKEQ. V shed 0 bases and J 10 bases; nucleotides not matched to a gene: 15. CDR3 length: 17 amino acids. CDR3 amino acids: CASSQEVVTGTGISYTF. CDR3 nucleotide sequence: TGTGCCAGCAGCCAAGAAGTTGTGACCGGGACAGGGATATCCTACACCTTC.

The chain couples TRBV28 to TRBJ2-3; TRBD1 might be the D (6 bases). The CDR3 contains 17 residues. Per germline, CDR1 MDHEN and CDR2 SYDVKM. V was cut by 5 bases and J by 2 bases, with 20 bases left in between. The CDR3, as DNA: TGTGCCAGCAGTGTGACCGCAGGGGCGGAGAACACAGATACGCAGTATTTT. It yields the protein CASSVTAGAENTDTQYF.

This clone has just one count. Other DNA sequences of this sample code for an identical CDR3. This chain links TRBV6-5 with TRBJ2-3, with TRBD2 matching over 8 bases. The CDR3 spans 13 residues. Trimming cost V 5 bases and J 4 bases; bases outside gene matches: 2. Per germline, CDR1 MNHEY and CDR2 SVGAGI. The CDR3 reads CASSRGLADTQYF. Written as DNA, the CDR3 is TGTGCCAGCAGTAGGGGACTAGCAGATACGCAGTATTTT.

The chain carries TRBV7-6 and TRBJ1-5; no clear D gene. Germline lookup yields CDR1 SGHVS and CDR2 FNYEAQ. Trimming cost V 5 bases and J 5 bases, with 19 bases left between them. The CDR3 is 16 amino acids. DNA of the CDR3: TGTGCCAGCAGCCATTTTTACGAGAGGAGGGATCAGCCCCAGCATTTT. Translated: CASSHFYERRDQPQHF.

The gene calls are TRBV19 and TRBJ1-5; D is uncertain. The ends were cut back, 6 bases at V and 3 bases at J, with 18 bases in the middle. The CDR3 is made up of 16 amino acids. In germline, CDR1 is LNHDA, CDR2 SQIVND (reference sequence). The CDR3 spells CASSVGEGQFNQPQHF. CDR3 DNA sequence: TGTGCCAGTAGCGTTGGGGAGGGTCAGTTCAATCAGCCCCAGCATTTT.

J is TRBJ2-1 and V is TRBV3-1 (or the pseudogene TRBV3-2), with D possibly matching TRBD2 (5 bases). Trimming took off 0 bases at V and 6 bases at J, with 12 bases between the two ends. The germline CDR1 and CDR2 sequences are LGHDT and YNNKEL (reference sequence). This CDR3 spans 15 amino acids. The CDR3 reads CASSQDPRGINEQFF. The CDR3 DNA reads as TGTGCCAGCAGCCAAGACCCACGAGGGATCAATGAGCAGTTCTTC.

This clone was counted once. The CDR3, as DNA: TGTGCCAGCAGTTTGAAGACGATAGGAATTGCGGGTGGCTACACCTTC. Its translation: CASSLKTIGIAGGYTF. This chain joins TRBV28 and TRBJ1-2; D not resolved. The V end was cut by 3 bases, the J end by 7 bases, with 21 bases between. In germline, CDR1 is MDHEN, CDR2 SYDVKM. This CDR3 is built from 16 residues.

This chain uses TRBV27 with TRBJ1-5, with unresolved D. Germline V lookup: CDR1 MNHEY, CDR2 SMNVEV (reference sequence). The CDR3 runs to 14 residues. Trimming took 8 bases from V and 3 from J, leaving 14 bases between them. CDR3 in amino acids: CASAPLSINQPQHF. CDR3 coding DNA: TGTGCCAGCGCCCCTCTGAGTATCAATCAGCCCCAGCATTTT.